One and the same sample provided the 30 T cell receptor beta chains below, sequenced in a study of shared clonotypes between healthy human individuals. This table comes from immunoSEQ multiplex PCR, and its TCRdb copy is limited to in-frame clones, with some not included. The table shows approximately 2,000,000 clones, with less than 95% occurring only once. Sequencing used naive CD4+ T cells from PBMCs. The subset was: CD45RA+ positively selected. The receptors derive from a man aged 18 to 29 in good health. Some clones in this sample may be carry-over from other donors' samples.

The chain uses TRBV7-3 and TRBJ1-2; D is possibly TRBD1 (5 bases). Germline-derived CDR1 and CDR2 are SGHTA and FQGTGA. CDR3 length: 13 residues. Trimming cost V 6 bases and J 4 bases, with 12 bases left between them. CDR3 DNA sequence: TGTGCCAGCAGTGGGGCAGACGTCTATGGCTACACCTTC. This sequence encodes CASSGADVYGYTF.

This clone was picked up one time. The sample holds other DNA sequences that translate to the same CDR3. The chain carries TRBV5-1 and TRBJ1-4; no definite D call. The CDR3 has 15 amino acids. The V gene's germline CDR1 is SGHRS and CDR2 YFSETQ. Between the trimmed V and J ends, which lost 4 bases and 0 bases, there was a span of 10 bases. The CDR3 loop is CASSLGTATNEKLFF. CDR3 bases: TGCGCCAGCAGCCTTGGTACAGCAACTAATGAAAAACTGTTTTTT.

This chain uses TRBV18 with TRBJ2-2; 7 nucleotides agree with TRBD2. CDR3 length: 16 residues. CDR1 and CDR2 (germline): KGHSH, LQKENI. The ends lost 2 bases at V and 3 bases at J; junction bases unmatched: 6. The CDR3 sequence is CASSPKGLRDTGELFF. The DNA of the CDR3 is TGTGCCAGCTCACCAAAGGGACTAAGGGACACCGGGGAGCTGTTTTTT.

V gene TRBV7-9 combines with J gene TRBJ2-2; D ambiguous. Germline CDR1 and CDR2: SEHNR and FQNEAQ (reference sequence). Trimming removed 2 bases from V and 2 bases from J, with 15 bases in between. CDR3 size: 17 residues. CDR3 nucleotides: TGTGCCAGCAGCTTAAGGGCAGGCTACCCTAACACCGGGGAGCTGTTTTTT. Its protein product is CASSLRAGYPNTGELFF.

This clone was counted once. The chain is built from TRBV28 and TRBJ2-5, with a weak D call TRBD1 (6 bases). The CDR3 consists of 12 residues. Germline V CDR1 and CDR2: MDHEN, SYDVKM. V lost 7 bases, J lost 11 bases, and 17 bases lay in between. The CDR3 DNA reads as TGTGCCAGCACCGCCCCAGGGGATGAGCAGTACTTC. Residues: CASTAPGDEQYF.

The chain couples TRBV7-3 to TRBJ2-1; D unclear. Trimming pared 4 bases from V and 0 bases from J, leaving 16 bases between. This CDR3 has 17 amino acids. Looked up from germline, CDR1 is SGHTA and CDR2 is FQGTGA. In DNA form, the CDR3 reads TGTGCCAGCAGCTCCCGCGTAGATGGCCGCTCCTACAATGAGCAGTTCTTC. Protein product: CASSSRVDGRSYNEQFF.

The chain couples TRBV28 to TRBJ2-6; maybe TRBD1 (6 bases). With 7 bases removed from V and 0 bases from J, the gap between germline ends came to 16 bases. Germline-derived CDR1 and CDR2 are MDHEN and SYDVKM. The CDR3 is made up of 17 amino acids. This CDR3 is CASKPGHLDSGANVLTF. In nucleotides, the CDR3 is TGTGCCAGCAAACCGGGACACCTCGACTCTGGGGCCAACGTCCTGACTTTC.

The V call is TRBV10-1, the J call TRBJ2-1, with D perhaps TRBD2 (5 bases). Germline values: CDR1 WNHNN, CDR2 SYGVQD (reference sequence). V dropped 2 bases and J dropped 4 bases, with 15 bases sitting between them. The CDR3 length is 16 residues. CDR3 sequence (DNA): TGCGCCAGCAGTGAGGTGAGGGCTGGCGGATACAATGAGCAGTTCTTC. Its translation is CASSEVRAGGYNEQFF.

The rearrangement joins TRBV28 to TRBJ1-2; D is unresolved. Germline V gene lookup returns CDR1 MDHEN and CDR2 SYDVKM. This CDR3 is built from 14 residues. V was shortened by 6 bases and J by 0 bases, with 11 bases between the two germline ends. CDR3 sequence: CASSRAGANYGYTF. DNA for the CDR3: TGTGCCAGCAGCCGCGCAGGAGCTAACTATGGCTACACCTTC.

This chain uses TRBV14 with TRBJ1-1; no firm D call. CDR1 is SGHDN, CDR2 FVKESK, per germline. Between the trimmed V and J ends, which lost 2 bases and 0 bases, there was a span of 4 bases. This CDR3 contains 13 residues. The CDR3 region is CASSQKMNTEAFF. The CDR3 coding sequence is TGTGCCAGCAGCCAAAAGATGAACACTGAAGCTTTCTTT.

The chain couples TRBV7-7 to TRBJ2-1, with 7 bases matching TRBD2. The trim removed 5 bases at V and 0 bases at J, leaving 13 bases unmatched. Per the germline V gene, CDR1 is SSHAT and CDR2 is FNYEAQ (reference sequence). CDR3 length: 18 amino acids. Here the CDR3 DNA reads TGTGCCAGCAGCCCATCCGGTGGCGGGAGCGGCTCCTACAATGAGCAGTTCTTC. It translates to CASSPSGGGSGSYNEQFF.

This chain connects TRBV30 to TRBJ2-1, with D hard to call. The germline V gene has CDR1 GTSNPN and CDR2 SVGIG (reference sequence). This CDR3 region has 11 residues. V was clipped by 4 bases and J by 4 bases, with 5 bases between them. In DNA form, the CDR3 reads TGTGCCTGGACCCCTTACAATGAGCAGTTCTTC. Protein: CAWTPYNEQFF.

A word on this clone: The junction departs from germline at one end; a sequencing error may be responsible. The CDR3 DNA reads as TGTGCCAGCAGTGACTTCCTCCCCCTGAACTTC. Its protein is CASSDFLPLNF. This chain joins TRBV28 and TRBJ2-7; no firm D call. The CDR3 sequence is 11 residues long. The germline V gene encodes CDR1 MDHEN and CDR2 SYDVKM.

V gene TRBV28 combines with J gene TRBJ2-4, with 13 bases aligning to TRBD2. Trimming took 2 bases from V and 0 from J; bases not matched to a gene: 4. This CDR3 contains 18 residues. Germline V gives CDR1 MDHEN, CDR2 SYDVKM. The CDR3 DNA follows: TGTGCCAGCAGTTTAACTAGCGGGAGGGTTCTAGCCAAAAACATTCAGTACTTC. Amino acids: CASSLTSGRVLAKNIQYF.

The V call is TRBV19, the J call TRBJ2-2, with TRBD2 identical over 10 bases. Germline assignment: CDR1 LNHDA and CDR2 SQIVND (reference sequence). CDR3 size: 17 residues. V lost 5 bases to trimming and J lost 3 bases; unmatched junction nucleotides: 9. The CDR3 nucleotides are TGTGCCAGTAGTCCTCCTAGCGGGAGAGGGCACACCGGGGAGCTGTTTTTT. Its protein product is CASSPPSGRGHTGELFF. The variable domain in full, with the rest retrieved from reference TRBV19 and TRBJ2-2, is DGGITQSPKYLFRKEGQNVTLSCEQNLNHDAMYWYRQDPGQGLRLIYYSQIVNDFQKGDIAEGYSVSREKKESFPLTVTSAQKNPTAFYLCASSPPSGRGHTGELFFGEGSRLTVL.

CDR3 region: CASSTYRVNQPQHF. The DNA of the CDR3 is TGTGCCAGCAGTACGTACAGGGTAAATCAGCCCCAGCATTTT. This chain uses TRBV6-5 with TRBJ1-5, with a possible D match to TRBD1 (6 bases). The germline gives CDR1 MNHEY, CDR2 SVGAGI. V was pared by 5 bases and J by 4 bases, with 12 bases between. The CDR3 is 14 residues long.

The V gene is TRBV18, the J gene TRBJ2-5, with D possibly being TRBD2 (6 bases). Trimming stripped 0 bases from V and 5 bases from J, with 16 bases between. Germline V lookup: CDR1 KGHSH, CDR2 LQKENI. The CDR3 is made up of 16 amino acids. The CDR3 region has the DNA TGTGCCAGCTCACCACCCACCCGGACTAAAGGCGAGACCCAGTACTTC. It yields the protein CASSPPTRTKGETQYF. The whole variable domain, remainder taken from reference TRBV18 and TRBJ2-5, is NAGVMQNPRHLVRRRGQEARLRCSPMKGHSHVYWYRQLPEEGLKFMVYLQKENIIDESGMPKERFSAEFPKEGPSILRIQQVVRGDSAAYFCASSPPTRTKGETQYFGPGTRLLVL.

The chain links TRBV9 to TRBJ2-7; D is unclear. With 0 bases removed from V and 2 bases from J, the gap between germline ends came to 9 bases. The CDR3 is 14 amino acids. The germline V gene encodes CDR1 SGDLS and CDR2 YYNGEE. For the CDR3, the DNA is TGTGCCAGCAGCGTAGGAGCAGGACCCTACGAGCAGTACTTC. Its translation is CASSVGAGPYEQYF.

The chain uses TRBV14 and TRBJ2-7; TRBD2 is a possible D gene (6 bases). CDR1 and CDR2 (germline): SGHDN, FVKESK. The CDR3 covers 12 residues. The V gene lost 6 bases and the J gene lost 1 base, with 7 bases spanning the gap. CDR3 sequence (DNA): TGTGCCAGCAGGGGGGGATCCTACGAGCAGTACTTC. It specifies CASRGGSYEQYF.

This chain connects TRBV6-1 to TRBJ2-7; D gene uncertain. The ends were cut back, 5 bases at V and 0 bases at J, with 8 bases in the middle. This CDR3 has 13 amino acids. Germline-derived CDR1 and CDR2 are MNHNS and SASEGT. This CDR3 is CASSQPPSYEQYF. The CDR3 DNA follows: TGTGCCAGCAGTCAACCACCCTCCTACGAGCAGTACTTC.

With regard to this clone: The same CDR3 also results from other DNA sequences found in this sample. This sequence joins TRBV5-1 and TRBJ1-1; tentatively, D is TRBD1 (5 bases). V was cut by 0 bases and J by 1 base, with 7 bases left in between. The CDR3 runs to 14 residues. Germline-derived CDR1 and CDR2 are SGHRS and YFSETQ. CDR3 in amino acids: CASSLAGTNTEAFF. The CDR3 DNA reads as TGCGCCAGCAGCTTGGCCGGGACGAACACTGAAGCTTTCTTT.

The rearrangement uses TRBV7-2 and TRBJ1-1; D remains ambiguous. With 2 bases removed from V and 1 base from J, the gap between germline ends came to 5 bases. CDR3 size: 13 residues. CDR1 and CDR2 from the germline V gene are SGHTA and FQGNSA. CDR3 amino acids: CASSLHANTEAFF. DNA for the CDR3: TGTGCCAGCAGCTTACATGCGAACACTGAAGCTTTCTTT.

In this sample, this clone turned up a few times. The J gene is TRBJ1-1, the V gene TRBV29-1; 7 bases match TRBD1. J was trimmed by 5 bases and V by 8 bases; bases with no gene match: 11. This CDR3 has 13 residues. CDR1 and CDR2 (germline): SQVTM, ANQGSEA. The CDR3 protein is CSTIRDRGTEAFF. The CDR3, as DNA: TGCAGCACGATCCGGGACAGAGGGACTGAAGCTTTCTTT.

The chain couples TRBV27 to TRBJ1-5; D is undetermined. Germline assignment: CDR1 MNHEY and CDR2 SMNVEV (reference sequence). With 6 bases removed from V and 7 bases from J, the gap between germline ends came to 13 bases. This CDR3 is 13 amino acids long. The CDR3 reads CASRPAHLQPQHF. The CDR3 DNA is TGTGCCAGCAGACCGGCGCACCTACAGCCCCAGCATTTT.

The chain employs TRBV11-3 and TRBJ2-2; no clear D. Trimming cost V 5 bases and J 6 bases, with 19 bases left between them. The CDR3 is 16 amino acids. The germline gives CDR1 SGHNT, CDR2 YENEEA. The CDR3 DNA reads TGTGCCAGCAGCAATCCGGGCCTCTTAGGCGCCGGGGAGCTGTTTTTT. Encoded protein: CASSNPGLLGAGELFF.

A word on this clone: Within the sample, other DNA sequences also encode this same CDR3. V gene TRBV28 combines with J gene TRBJ2-7; 7 bases match TRBD1. This CDR3 comprises 15 residues. V shed 5 bases, J shed 0 bases, and the junction held 7 bases outside the gene matches. The V gene's germline CDR1 is MDHEN and CDR2 SYDVKM. CDR3 in amino acids: CASSLLRQGSYEQYF. The CDR3 DNA sequence: TGTGCCAGCAGTCTCCTAAGACAGGGCTCCTACGAGCAGTACTTC.

The chain carries TRBV4-2 and TRBJ2-7, with D possibly matching TRBD1 (6 bases). V lost 2 bases to trimming and J lost 4 bases, with 15 bases between them. The CDR3 covers 15 residues. Germline CDR1 and CDR2: LGHNA and YNFKEQ. The CDR3 DNA follows: TGTGCCAGCAGCCAATCCTCGGGACACTCATACGAGCAGTACTTC. Translated, it gives CASSQSSGHSYEQYF.

The chain joins TRBV6-1 to TRBJ2-3; no firm D call. Between the trimmed V and J ends, which lost 7 bases and 4 bases, there was a span of 12 bases. Germline CDR1 MNHNS, CDR2 SASEGT. The CDR3 runs to 13 residues. DNA of the CDR3: TGTGCCAGCACTCTCGCGCTCTCAGATACGCAGTATTTT. This sequence encodes CASTLALSDTQYF.

The chain carries TRBV10-3 and TRBJ1-1; 8 bases map to TRBD1. The germline gives CDR1 ENHRY, CDR2 SYGVKD. This CDR3 region has 14 residues. V lost 5 bases to trimming and J lost 1 base; unmatched junction nucleotides: 3. Written as DNA, the CDR3 is TGTGCCATCAGTTTAGGGACAGGGAACACTGAAGCTTTCTTT. Residues: CAISLGTGNTEAFF.

The V call is TRBV28, the J call TRBJ2-7, with TRBD1 matching 9 bases. V shed 5 bases and J 7 bases; nucleotides not matched to a gene: 6. CDR1 is MDHEN and CDR2 is SYDVKM in the germline V gene. The CDR3 length is 13 residues. For the CDR3, the DNA is TGTGCCAGCAGTCGACAGGGGGTGCAGGAGCAGTACTTC. This codes for CASSRQGVQEQYF.